This TCR beta chain was documented in a study of cytomegalovirus exposure and HLA in healthy donors. Study-wide results and caveats: Some segments of the V type, notably TRBV6-2 and TRBV6-3, were excluded as indistinguishable.

The PCR contained 60 Vbeta and 13 Jbeta primers. Sequenced by immunoSEQ multiplex PCR; TCRdb stores in-frame clones only, minus some. The sample comprises about 160,000 clones, around 80% of which are singletons, and roughly 10% rests with the top ten. The CDR3 totals 14 residues. Trimming left V 7 bases short and J 5 bases short, with 14 bases between. CDR1 and CDR2 (germline): LNHDA, SQIVND (reference sequence). This clone was seen more than once but under ten times. Its target is not known. This clonotype was obtained from a man aged 18 to 30 in good health and CMV-seropositive. The chain employs TRBV19 and TRBJ2-2, with a tentative D call TRBD2 (5 bases). Input material: PBMCs. CDR3 sequence: CASMRVFKTGELFF. The DNA of the CDR3 is TGTGCCAGTATGAGGGTTTTTAAGACCGGGGAGCTGTTTTTT.